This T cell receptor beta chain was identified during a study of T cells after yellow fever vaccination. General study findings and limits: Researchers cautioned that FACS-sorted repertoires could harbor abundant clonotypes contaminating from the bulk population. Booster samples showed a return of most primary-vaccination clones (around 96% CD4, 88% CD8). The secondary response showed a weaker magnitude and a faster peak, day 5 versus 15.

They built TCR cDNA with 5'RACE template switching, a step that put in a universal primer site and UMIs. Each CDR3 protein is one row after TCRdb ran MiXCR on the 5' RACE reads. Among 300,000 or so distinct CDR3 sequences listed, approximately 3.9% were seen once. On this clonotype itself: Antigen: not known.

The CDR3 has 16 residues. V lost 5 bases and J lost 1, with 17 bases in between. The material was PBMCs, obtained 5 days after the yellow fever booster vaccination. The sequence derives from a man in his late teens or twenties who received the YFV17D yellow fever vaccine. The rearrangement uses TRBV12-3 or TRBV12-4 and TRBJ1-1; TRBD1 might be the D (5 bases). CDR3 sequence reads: CASSPPQRQKNTEAFF. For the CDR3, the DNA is TGTGCCAGCAGTCCACCTCAGAGACAGAAGAACACTGAAGCTTTCTTT.